This passage covers 19 T cell receptor beta chains from one sample sequenced in a study of PD-1 blockade in mismatch repair-deficient tumors. Assay used: immunoSEQ multiplex PCR; TCRdb lists only in-frame clones, some missing. Of 130,000 or so clones in the sample, 70% to 90% are singletons; the top ten hold less than 15%. The material was peripheral blood, obtained 44 weeks after starting pembrolizumab. These receptors were collected from an adult with mismatch repair-deficient cancer.

The chain recombines TRBV19 with TRBJ2-5; D is perhaps TRBD1 (6 bases). The length of the CDR3 is 15 residues. V lost 4 bases and J 5 bases, leaving 17 bases between the germline ends. Germline CDR1 LNHDA, CDR2 SQIVND (reference sequence). CDR3 sequence: CASSKAGELEETQYF. CDR3 in DNA: TGTGCCAGTAGTAAAGCAGGGGAGCTCGAGGAGACCCAGTACTTC.

The J gene is TRBJ2-1, the V gene TRBV6-6; the D gene is possibly TRBD2 (5 bases). Trimming removed 2 bases at V and 4 bases at J, with 15 bases between. CDR1 and CDR2 from the germline V gene are MNHNY and SVGAGI (reference sequence). This CDR3 spans 16 amino acids. The CDR3 bases are TGTGCCAGCAGTTACGAGGTAGCGAGACTATACAATGAGCAGTTCTTC. It encodes CASSYEVARLYNEQFF.

V gene TRBV9 combines with J gene TRBJ2-3; 10 bases map to TRBD2. Germline V gene lookup returns CDR1 SGDLS and CDR2 YYNGEE. The CDR3 sequence is 17 residues long. V dropped 1 base and J dropped 1; count of bases not matched to a gene: 6. The CDR3 DNA reads as TGTGCCAGCAGCGTAAAACCCGGGACTAGCGGCACAGATACGCAGTATTTT. This translates into CASSVKPGTSGTDTQYF.

The CDR3 region is CASSSQVEDTQYF. CDR3 sequence (DNA): TGCGCCAGCAGCTCCCAAGTTGAGGATACGCAGTATTTT. The chain uses TRBV5-1 and TRBJ2-3; D remains ambiguous. The CDR3 extends over 13 amino acids. In germline, CDR1 is SGHRS, CDR2 YFSETQ. Trimming left V 3 bases short and J 6 bases short, with 11 bases between.

This clone was seen only a few times. This chain uses TRBV4-3 with TRBJ2-7; the D gene is possibly TRBD2 (6 bases). Between the trimmed V and J ends, which lost 4 bases and 3 bases, there was a span of 16 bases. The CDR3 length is 15 residues. Germline values: CDR1 LGHNA, CDR2 YSLEER. DNA of the CDR3: TGCGCCAGCAGCCGAAGGTTGGGGGGACGCTACGAGCAGTACTTC. The encoded protein is CASSRRLGGRYEQYF.

The V gene is TRBV11-1, the J gene TRBJ2-3, with D unclear. Germline V gives CDR1 SGHAT, CDR2 FQDESV (reference sequence). There are 13 residues in the CDR3. Between the trimmed V and J ends, which lost 5 bases and 15 bases, there was a span of 21 bases. CDR3 coding DNA: TGTGCCAGCAGCCCGCGACTCCTAGTCCCAATATATTTT. Amino acids: CASSPRLLVPIYF.

V usage is TRBV11-2 and J usage is TRBJ2-7; D is possibly TRBD1 (5 bases). Trimming left V 0 bases short and J 9 bases short, with 9 bases between. Germline V gene sequence: CDR1 SGHAT, CDR2 FQNNGV. The CDR3 loop spans 12 amino acids. DNA of the CDR3: TGTGCCAGCAGCTTAGATCAGGGCGGGCAGTACTTC. This codes for CASSLDQGGQYF.

The J gene is TRBJ1-1, the V gene TRBV28; D gene unclear. Trimming shortened V by 5 bases and J by 4 bases, and 14 bases separated the two germline ends. Looked up from germline, CDR1 is MDHEN and CDR2 is SYDVKM. This CDR3 is 14 amino acids long. Here the CDR3 reads CASSVWGSFTEAFF. The CDR3 nucleotides read TGTGCCAGCAGTGTTTGGGGATCCTTCACTGAAGCTTTCTTT.

The chain couples TRBV11-3 to TRBJ2-7, with D possibly being TRBD1 or TRBD2 (7 bases each). V lost 3 bases to trimming and J lost 1 base, with 13 bases between them. This CDR3 region has 15 residues. Germline-derived CDR1 and CDR2 are SGHNT and YENEEA. The CDR3 spells CASSFMQGGSYEQYF. CDR3 DNA sequence: TGTGCCAGCAGCTTTATGCAGGGGGGGTCCTACGAGCAGTACTTC.

The chain employs TRBV4-2 and TRBJ2-2, with D unresolved. V lost 1 base and J lost 7, with 4 bases in between. Germline assignment: CDR1 LGHNA and CDR2 YNFKEQ. The CDR3 runs 12 residues. This chain's CDR3 is CASSQGYGELFF. In DNA form, the CDR3 reads TGTGCCAGCAGCCAAGGCTACGGGGAGCTGTTTTTT.

CDR3 amino acids: CASSSTTHTQYF. The CDR3 DNA sequence: TGTGCCAGCAGCTCAACCACCCATACGCAGTATTTT. This chain links TRBV7-9 with TRBJ2-3; no clear D gene. Germline values: CDR1 SEHNR, CDR2 FQNEAQ (reference sequence). CDR3 length: 12 amino acids. Deletions cut 4 bases from V and 7 bases from J, with 9 bases between. Using reference TRBV7-9 and TRBJ2-3 for the parts outside the CDR3, the full variable domain is DTGVSQNPRHKITKRGQNVTFRCDPISEHNRLYWYRQTLGQGPEFLTYFQNEAQLEKSRLLSDRFSAERPKGSFSTLEIQRTEQGDSAMYLCASSSTTHTQYFGPGTRLTVL.

Only one count was recorded for this clone. The chain joins TRBV30 to TRBJ2-7; D could derive from TRBD1 or TRBD2 (5 bases each). Germline V lookup: CDR1 GTSNPN, CDR2 SVGIG (reference sequence). The CDR3 is 13 residues long. Trimming cost V 0 bases and J 5 bases, with 11 bases left between them. CDR3 sequence: CAWSVGRENEQYF. CDR3 sequence (DNA): TGTGCCTGGAGTGTAGGCAGGGAGAACGAGCAGTACTTC.

The rearrangement links TRBV6-1 to TRBJ1-5, with D unclear. This CDR3 spans 15 amino acids. Trimming took off 8 bases at V and 3 bases at J, with 17 bases between the two ends. The germline gives CDR1 MNHNS, CDR2 SASEGT. The CDR3 DNA follows: TGTGCCAGCTCACGGGGAATGGACTCCAATCAGCCCCAGCATTTT. Protein: CASSRGMDSNQPQHF.

The rearrangement joins TRBV18 to TRBJ2-4; 11 positions match TRBD2. The CDR3 sequence is 15 residues long. The V segment lost 0 bases and the J segment 6 bases; nucleotides outside the gene matches: 1. The germline gives CDR1 KGHSH, CDR2 LQKENI. The CDR3 here is CASSPPGTSGNIQYF. The CDR3 DNA reads TGTGCCAGCTCACCACCGGGGACTAGCGGAAACATTCAGTACTTC.

The chain couples TRBV19 to TRBJ2-2; TRBD2 is a possible D gene (6 bases). V gave up 3 bases and J gave up 2 bases, with 16 bases separating them. This CDR3 spans 17 amino acids. The germline V gene encodes CDR1 LNHDA and CDR2 SQIVND (reference sequence). The CDR3 here is CASSIIPPGLNTGELFF. CDR3 DNA sequence: TGTGCCAGTAGTATTATTCCCCCGGGACTCAACACCGGGGAGCTGTTTTTT.

This chain connects TRBV6-1 to TRBJ2-1; 11 nucleotides line up with TRBD2. Germline assignment: CDR1 MNHNS and CDR2 SASEGT. The CDR3 spans 16 residues. V gave up 4 bases and J gave up 3 bases; unmatched junction bases: 5. CDR3 in amino acids: CASSGSTSGVYNEQFF. The CDR3 DNA is TGTGCCAGCAGTGGATCGACTAGCGGGGTCTACAATGAGCAGTTCTTC.

The gene calls are TRBV5-1 and TRBJ2-5; 14 nucleotides align to TRBD2. There are 19 residues in the CDR3. CDR1 SGHRS and CDR2 YFSETQ come from the germline V gene. After removal of 0 bases from V and 2 bases from J, the junction contained 9 bases not matched to a gene. The CDR3 sequence: CASSLVPRLAGGYQETQYF. DNA for the CDR3: TGCGCCAGCAGCTTGGTACCTCGACTAGCGGGGGGGTATCAAGAGACCCAGTACTTC.

The rearrangement links TRBV4-3 to TRBJ2-2; possibly TRBD2 for D (5 bases). The CDR3 loop spans 17 amino acids. V gave up 4 bases and J gave up 3 bases, with 18 bases separating them. Germline V gives CDR1 LGHNA, CDR2 YSLEER. In DNA, the CDR3 is TGCGCCAGCAGCCTTCGATCCTCGGGGTTAGACACCGGGGAGCTGTTTTTT. Protein: CASSLRSSGLDTGELFF.

This chain connects TRBV4-3 to TRBJ2-3, with a tentative D call TRBD1 (6 bases). The CDR3 consists of 16 residues. Trimming took off 0 bases at V and 5 bases at J, with 15 bases between the two ends. Germline V gene lookup returns CDR1 LGHNA and CDR2 YSLEER. The CDR3 nucleotides are TGCGCCAGCAGCCAAGATCCGTGGGACACGGGAGATACGCAGTATTTT. Encoded protein: CASSQDPWDTGDTQYF.